This T cell receptor (beta chain) was identified in a study of T cell responses to AZD1222 COVID-19 vaccine. Study-wide findings and caveats: The donor cohort was predominantly white British with a female majority, and clonal diversity may have been underestimated. Spike-specific TCR breadth and depth grew following two AZD1222 doses.

The table came from immunoSEQ multiplex PCR; TCRdb's copy has only in-frame clones and leaves some out. This sample has tens of thousands of clones; approximately 83% occur once, and the top ten carry more than 9%. In regard to this clone: As yet, its antigen is unknown.

Germline lookup yields CDR1 SNHLY and CDR2 FYNNEI. V shed 6 bases, J shed 5 bases, and the junction held 7 bases outside the gene matches. CDR3 length: 13 amino acids. This sequence joins TRBV2 and TRBJ2-7, with TRBD1 identical over 7 bases. The sample was peripheral blood, taken 28 days after the second AZD1222 dose. The clonotype originates from an adult who received the AZD1222 COVID-19 vaccine. The CDR3 nucleotides read TGTGCCAGCAGCCCACAGGGGATCAACGAGCAGTACTTC. Its protein product is CASSPQGINEQYF. Variable domain in full (rest from reference TRBV2 and TRBJ2-7): EPEVTQTPSHQVTQMGQEVILRCVPISNHLYFYWYRQILGQKVEFLVSFYNNEISEKSEIFDDQFSVERPDGSNFTLKIRSTKLEDSAMYFCASSPQGINEQYFGPGTRLTVT.